Shown below are 10 T cell receptor beta chains from a single sample sequenced in a study of T cell changes during pregnancy in multiple sclerosis. TCRdb keeps only in-frame clones here, not all; method: immunoSEQ multiplex PCR. Of 45,000 to 70,000 clones in the sample, 92% were seen once. This specimen was CD4+ T cells from peripheral blood mononuclear cells, taken in the second trimester of pregnancy. Source of these receptors: a female donor with multiple sclerosis, enrolled in a pregnancy study.

The chain links TRBV2 to TRBJ2-2; 7 bases are a match to TRBD2. The CDR3 spans 14 residues. The germline V gene has CDR1 SNHLY and CDR2 FYNNEI. Trimming took 7 bases from V and 1 from J; bases not matched to a gene: 3. CDR3 nucleotide sequence: TGTGCCAGCAAGAGGGAGGGGAACACCGGGGAGCTGTTTTTT. It is translated as CASKREGNTGELFF.

The chain combines TRBV6-1 with TRBJ1-6; D is uncertain. V lost 11 bases to trimming and J lost 7 bases, with 15 bases between them. The CDR3 is 13 amino acids. The V gene's germline CDR1 is MNHNS and CDR2 SASEGT. The CDR3: CALSGYENSPLHF. As DNA, the CDR3 is TGTGCCCTCAGCGGGTACGAGAATTCACCCCTCCACTTT.

Only one count was recorded for this clone. The chain recombines TRBV15 with TRBJ2-5; 8 bases align to TRBD1. Germline V lookup: CDR1 LNHNV, CDR2 YYDKDF (reference sequence). The CDR3 extends over 15 amino acids. The J segment lost 1 base and the V segment lost 3 bases, leaving 4 bases of the junction unmatched. The CDR3: CATSRRQGPQETQYF. DNA of the CDR3: TGTGCCACCAGCAGGAGACAGGGGCCCCAAGAGACCCAGTACTTC.

The chain recombines TRBV7-2 with TRBJ2-7; 14 bases agree with TRBD2. The germline V gene encodes CDR1 SGHTA and CDR2 FQGNSA. The CDR3 is 15 amino acids. V was pared by 6 bases and J by 6 bases, with 7 bases of the junction left unmatched. The CDR3 bases are TGTGCCAGCAGTCGACTAGCGGGAGGGCCGGGCGAGCAGTACTTC. Translating gives CASSRLAGGPGEQYF.

The chain has TRBV6-6 and TRBJ2-2, with D possibly TRBD2 on 5 matching bases. Germline V gene lookup returns CDR1 MNHNY and CDR2 SVGAGI (reference sequence). Trimming took off 3 bases at V and 3 bases at J, with 11 bases between the two ends. This CDR3 spans 15 amino acids. The DNA for the CDR3 is TGTGCCAGCAGTTATGCGGGCAGCCACACCGGGGAGCTGTTTTTT. Encoded protein: CASSYAGSHTGELFF.

This sequence joins TRBV4-2 and TRBJ2-1, with D perhaps matching TRBD2 (6 bases). Germline values: CDR1 LGHNA, CDR2 YNFKEQ. The CDR3 extends over 14 amino acids. V was trimmed by 4 bases and J by 4 bases, leaving 11 bases between them. The CDR3 sequence: CASSLEGQYNEQFF. The DNA for the CDR3 is TGTGCCAGCAGCCTGGAGGGGCAGTACAATGAGCAGTTCTTC.

The chain employs TRBV4-1 and TRBJ2-1; the D gene is possibly TRBD1 (5 bases). CDR1 is MGHRA, CDR2 YSYEKL, per germline. The V gene lost 3 bases and the J gene lost 0 bases, with 15 bases spanning the gap. CDR3 length: 17 residues. CDR3 amino acids: CASSHVLGADSYNEQFF. The CDR3, as DNA: TGCGCCAGCAGCCACGTTTTAGGGGCGGACTCCTACAATGAGCAGTTCTTC.

This CDR3 reads CASSRPPGTNEKLFF. As DNA, the CDR3 is TGTGCCAGTAGCCGCCCCCCCGGGACAAATGAAAAACTGTTTTTT. This chain links TRBV19 with TRBJ1-4, with D possibly TRBD1 on 6 matching bases. V was pared by 6 bases and J by 5 bases, with 16 bases between. The CDR3 contains 15 residues. Germline V lookup: CDR1 LNHDA, CDR2 SQIVND (reference sequence).

V and J are TRBV7-7 and TRBJ2-7; TRBD2 is a possible D gene (6 bases). The CDR3 sequence is 14 residues long. With 5 bases removed from V and 4 bases from J, the gap between germline ends came to 15 bases. Germline V gives CDR1 SSHAT, CDR2 FNYEAQ (reference sequence). CDR3 in amino acids: CASSPPGDYYEQYF. As DNA, the CDR3 is TGTGCCAGCAGCCCCCCGGGAGACTATTACGAGCAGTACTTC.

The rearrangement links TRBV11-2 to TRBJ2-1; possible D gene TRBD1, 6 bases. The CDR3 length is 14 residues. Trimming removed 6 bases at V and 9 bases at J, with 18 bases between. Germline V gene lookup returns CDR1 SGHAT and CDR2 FQNNGV. CDR3 coding DNA: TGTGCCAGCAGTTGGCGGCAGGGGTGGGCTGAGCAGTTCTTC. The encoded protein is CASSWRQGWAEQFF.